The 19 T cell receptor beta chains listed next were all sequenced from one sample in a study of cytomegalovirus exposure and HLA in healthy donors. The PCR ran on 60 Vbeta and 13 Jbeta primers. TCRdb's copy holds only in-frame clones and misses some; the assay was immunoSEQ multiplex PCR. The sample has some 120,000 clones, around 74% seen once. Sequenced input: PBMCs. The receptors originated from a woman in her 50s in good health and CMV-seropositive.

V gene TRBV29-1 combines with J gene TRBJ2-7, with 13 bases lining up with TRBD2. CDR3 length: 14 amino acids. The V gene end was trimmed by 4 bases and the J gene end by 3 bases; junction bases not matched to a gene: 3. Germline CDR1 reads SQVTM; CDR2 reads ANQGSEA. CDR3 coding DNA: TGCAGCGTTGGGACTAGCGGGGGAATCTACGAGCAGTACTTC. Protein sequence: CSVGTSGGIYEQYF.

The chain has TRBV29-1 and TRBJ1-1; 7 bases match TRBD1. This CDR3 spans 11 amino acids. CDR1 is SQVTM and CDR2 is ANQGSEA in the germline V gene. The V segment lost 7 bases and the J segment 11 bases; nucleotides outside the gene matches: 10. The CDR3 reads CSGVRGNGAFF. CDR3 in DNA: TGCAGCGGGGTCAGGGGGAATGGGGCTTTCTTT.

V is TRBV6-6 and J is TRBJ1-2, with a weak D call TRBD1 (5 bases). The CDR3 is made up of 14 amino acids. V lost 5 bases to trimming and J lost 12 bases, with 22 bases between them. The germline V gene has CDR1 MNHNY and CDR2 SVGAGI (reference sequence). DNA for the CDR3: TGTGCCAGCAGTCTCTTCCAGACAGAGGTCGTTAACACCTTC. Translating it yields CASSLFQTEVVNTF.

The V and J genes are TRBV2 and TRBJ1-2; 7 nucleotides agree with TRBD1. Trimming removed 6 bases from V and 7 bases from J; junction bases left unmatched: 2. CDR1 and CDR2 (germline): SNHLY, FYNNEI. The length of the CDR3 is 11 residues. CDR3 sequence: CASRNRGGYTF. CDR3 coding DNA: TGTGCCAGCAGAAACAGGGGTGGCTACACCTTC.

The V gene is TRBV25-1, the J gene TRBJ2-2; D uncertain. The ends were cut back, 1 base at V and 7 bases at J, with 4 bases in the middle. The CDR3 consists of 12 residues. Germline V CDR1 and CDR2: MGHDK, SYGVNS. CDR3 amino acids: CASSEFNGELFF. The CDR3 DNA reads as TGTGCCAGCAGTGAATTTAACGGGGAGCTGTTTTTT. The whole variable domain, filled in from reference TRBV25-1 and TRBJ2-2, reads EADIYQTPRYLVIGTGKKITLECSQTMGHDKMYWYQQDPGMELHLIHYSYGVNSTEKGDLSSESTVSRIRTEHFPLTLESARPSHTSQYLCASSEFNGELFFGEGSRLTVL.

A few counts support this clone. CDR3 in DNA: TGTGCCAGCAGCTTGGGTCCCACTGATCCATCCTACGAGCAGTACTTC. Amino acids: CASSLGPTDPSYEQYF. The chain combines TRBV5-4 with TRBJ2-5; D is undetermined. TRBJ2-7 matches the DNA end more closely, so the J call is doubtful. CDR1 and CDR2 (germline): SGHNT, YYREEE (reference sequence). This CDR3 contains 16 residues.

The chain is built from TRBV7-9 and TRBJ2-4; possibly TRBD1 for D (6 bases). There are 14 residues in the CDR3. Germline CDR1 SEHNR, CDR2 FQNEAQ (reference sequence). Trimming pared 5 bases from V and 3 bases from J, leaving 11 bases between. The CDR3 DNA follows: TGTGCCAGCAGCCCCGACAGGTTCAAAAACATTCAGTACTTC. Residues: CASSPDRFKNIQYF. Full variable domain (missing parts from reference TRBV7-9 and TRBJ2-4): DTGVSQNPRHKITKRGQNVTFRCDPISEHNRLYWYRQTLGQGPEFLTYFQNEAQLEKSRLLSDRFSAERPKGSFSTLEIQRTEQGDSAMYLCASSPDRFKNIQYFGAGTRLSVL.

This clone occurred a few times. CDR3 nucleotide sequence: TGTGCCAGCAGCCCCCCGAGCCCCGAGCAGTTCTTC. Translation gives CASSPPSPEQFF. The chain is built from TRBV7-2 and TRBJ2-1, with unresolved D. Germline-derived CDR1 and CDR2 are SGHTA and FQGNSA. The CDR3 has 12 amino acids. Trimming removed 5 bases at V and 10 bases at J, with 12 bases between.

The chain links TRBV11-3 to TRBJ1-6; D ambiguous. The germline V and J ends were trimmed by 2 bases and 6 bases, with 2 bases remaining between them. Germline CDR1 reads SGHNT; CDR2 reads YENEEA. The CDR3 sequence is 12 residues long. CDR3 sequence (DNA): TGTGCCAGCAGCTTACGTAATTCACCCCTCCACTTT. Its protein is CASSLRNSPLHF.

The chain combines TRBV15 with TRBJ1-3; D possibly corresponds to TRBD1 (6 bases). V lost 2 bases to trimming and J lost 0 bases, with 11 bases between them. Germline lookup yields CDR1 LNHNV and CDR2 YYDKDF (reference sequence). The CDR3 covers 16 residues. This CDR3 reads CATSRSTGYSGNTIYF. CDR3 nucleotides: TGTGCCACCAGCAGATCCACAGGGTACTCTGGAAACACCATATATTTT. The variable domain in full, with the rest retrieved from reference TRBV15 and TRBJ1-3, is DAMVIQNPRYQVTQFGKPVTLSCSQTLNHNVMYWYQQKSSQAPKLLFHYYDKDFNNEADTPDNFQSRRPNTSFCFLDIRSPGLGDTAMYLCATSRSTGYSGNTIYFGEGSWLTVV.

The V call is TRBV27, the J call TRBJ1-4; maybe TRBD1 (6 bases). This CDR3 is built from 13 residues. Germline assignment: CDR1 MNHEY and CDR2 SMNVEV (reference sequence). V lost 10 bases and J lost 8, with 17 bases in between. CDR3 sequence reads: CATGGPLGEKLFF. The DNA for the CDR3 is TGTGCCACGGGGGGGCCCCTGGGAGAAAAACTGTTTTTT.

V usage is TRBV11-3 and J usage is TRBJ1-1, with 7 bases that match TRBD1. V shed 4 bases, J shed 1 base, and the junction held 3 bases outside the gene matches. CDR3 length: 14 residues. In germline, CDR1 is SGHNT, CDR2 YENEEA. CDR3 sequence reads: CASSSGTANTEAFF. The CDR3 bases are TGTGCCAGCAGCTCCGGGACAGCGAACACTGAAGCTTTCTTT.

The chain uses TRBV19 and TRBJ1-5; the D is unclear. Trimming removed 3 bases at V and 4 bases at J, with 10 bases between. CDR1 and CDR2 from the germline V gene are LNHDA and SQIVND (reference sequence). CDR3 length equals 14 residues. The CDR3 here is CASSMGGLNQPQHF. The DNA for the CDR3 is TGTGCCAGTAGTATGGGCGGACTTAATCAGCCCCAGCATTTT. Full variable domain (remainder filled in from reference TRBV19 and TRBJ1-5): DGGITQSPKYLFRKEGQNVTLSCEQNLNHDAMYWYRQDPGQGLRLIYYSQIVNDFQKGDIAEGYSVSREKKESFPLTVTSAQKNPTAFYLCASSMGGLNQPQHFGDGTRLSIL.

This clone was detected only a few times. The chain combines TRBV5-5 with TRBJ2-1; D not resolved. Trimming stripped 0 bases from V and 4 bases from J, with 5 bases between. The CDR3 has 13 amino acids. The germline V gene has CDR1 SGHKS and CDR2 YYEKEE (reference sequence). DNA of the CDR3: TGTGCCAGCAGCTTGGCCCCTTACAATGAGCAGTTCTTC. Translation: CASSLAPYNEQFF.

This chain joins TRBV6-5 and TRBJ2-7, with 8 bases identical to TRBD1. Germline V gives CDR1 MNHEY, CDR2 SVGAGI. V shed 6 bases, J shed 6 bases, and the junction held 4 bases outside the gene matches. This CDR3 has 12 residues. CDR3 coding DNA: TGTGCCAGCAGCTCTGACAGGGGCGAGCAGTACTTC. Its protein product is CASSSDRGEQYF.

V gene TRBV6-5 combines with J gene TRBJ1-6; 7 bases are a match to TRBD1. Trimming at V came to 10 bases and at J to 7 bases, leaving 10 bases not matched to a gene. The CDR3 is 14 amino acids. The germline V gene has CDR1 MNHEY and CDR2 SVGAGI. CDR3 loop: CAIADRVGNSPLHF. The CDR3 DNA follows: TGTGCCATCGCAGACAGGGTGGGGAATTCACCCCTCCACTTT.

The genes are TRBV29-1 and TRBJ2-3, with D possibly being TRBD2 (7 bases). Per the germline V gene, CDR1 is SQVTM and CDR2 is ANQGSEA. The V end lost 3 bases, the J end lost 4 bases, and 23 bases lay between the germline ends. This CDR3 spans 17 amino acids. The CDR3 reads CSVDISWTVGGADTQYF. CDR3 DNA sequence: TGCAGCGTTGACATTTCCTGGACAGTGGGGGGGGCAGATACGCAGTATTTT.

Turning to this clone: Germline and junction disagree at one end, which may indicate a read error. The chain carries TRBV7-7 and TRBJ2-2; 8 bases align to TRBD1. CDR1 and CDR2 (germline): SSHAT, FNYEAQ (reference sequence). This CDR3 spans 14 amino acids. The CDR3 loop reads CASSRTGYTGELFF. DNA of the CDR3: TGTGCTAGCAGCCGGACAGGGTACACCGGGGAGCTGTTTTTT.

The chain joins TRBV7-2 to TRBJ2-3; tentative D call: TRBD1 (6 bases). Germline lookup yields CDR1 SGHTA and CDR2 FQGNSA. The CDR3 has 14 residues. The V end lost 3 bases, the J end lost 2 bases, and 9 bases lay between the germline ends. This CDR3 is CASSLQGNTDTQYF. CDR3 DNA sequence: TGTGCCAGCAGCTTGCAGGGGAACACAGATACGCAGTATTTT.